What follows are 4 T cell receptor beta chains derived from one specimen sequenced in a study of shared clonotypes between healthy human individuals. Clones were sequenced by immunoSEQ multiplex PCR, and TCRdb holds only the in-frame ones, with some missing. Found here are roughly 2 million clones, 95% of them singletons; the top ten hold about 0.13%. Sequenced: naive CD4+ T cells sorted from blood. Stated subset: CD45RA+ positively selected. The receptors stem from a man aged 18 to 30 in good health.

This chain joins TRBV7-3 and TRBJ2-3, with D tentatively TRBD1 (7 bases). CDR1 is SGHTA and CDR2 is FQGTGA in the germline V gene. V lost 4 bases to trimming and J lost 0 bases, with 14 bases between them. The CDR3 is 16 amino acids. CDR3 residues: CASSSGDRFSTDTQYF. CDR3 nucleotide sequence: TGTGCCAGCAGCTCGGGGGACAGATTTAGCACAGATACGCAGTATTTT.

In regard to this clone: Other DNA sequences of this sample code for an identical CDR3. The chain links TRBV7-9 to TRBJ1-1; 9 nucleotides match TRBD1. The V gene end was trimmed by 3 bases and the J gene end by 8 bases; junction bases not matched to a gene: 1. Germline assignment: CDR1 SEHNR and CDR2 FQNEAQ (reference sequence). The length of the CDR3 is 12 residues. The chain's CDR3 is CASSLGTGEAFF. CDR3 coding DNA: TGTGCCAGCAGCTTGGGGACAGGGGAAGCTTTCTTT.

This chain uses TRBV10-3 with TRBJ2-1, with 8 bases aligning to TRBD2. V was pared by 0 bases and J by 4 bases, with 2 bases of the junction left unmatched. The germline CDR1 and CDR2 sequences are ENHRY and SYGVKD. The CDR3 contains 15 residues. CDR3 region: CAISESIAGYNEQFF. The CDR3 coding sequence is TGTGCCATCAGTGAGTCTATAGCGGGGTACAATGAGCAGTTCTTC.

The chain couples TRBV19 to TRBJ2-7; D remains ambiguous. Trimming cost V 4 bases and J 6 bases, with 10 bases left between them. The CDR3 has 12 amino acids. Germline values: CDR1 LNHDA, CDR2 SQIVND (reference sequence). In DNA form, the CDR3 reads TGTGCCAGTAGTAGCCTTCCCGGCGAGCAGTACTTC. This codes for CASSSLPGEQYF.